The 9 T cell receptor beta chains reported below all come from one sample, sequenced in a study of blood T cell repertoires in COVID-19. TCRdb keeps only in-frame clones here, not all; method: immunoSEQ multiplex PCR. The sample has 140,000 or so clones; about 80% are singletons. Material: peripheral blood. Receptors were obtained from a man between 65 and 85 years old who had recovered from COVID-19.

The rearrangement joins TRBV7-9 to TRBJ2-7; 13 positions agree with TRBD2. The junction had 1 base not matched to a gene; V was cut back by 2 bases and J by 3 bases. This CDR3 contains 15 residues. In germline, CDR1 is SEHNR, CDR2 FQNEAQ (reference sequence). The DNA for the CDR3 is TGTGCCAGCAGCTTAAGGACTAGCGGGAGCTACGAGCAGTACTTC. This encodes CASSLRTSGSYEQYF.

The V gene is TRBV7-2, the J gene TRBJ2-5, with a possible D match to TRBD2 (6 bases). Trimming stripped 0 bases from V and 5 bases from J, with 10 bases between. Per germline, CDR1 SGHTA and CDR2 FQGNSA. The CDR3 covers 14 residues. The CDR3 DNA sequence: TGTGCCAGCAGCTTAGCAGGCGGGGCCGAGACCCAGTACTTC. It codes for CASSLAGGAETQYF.

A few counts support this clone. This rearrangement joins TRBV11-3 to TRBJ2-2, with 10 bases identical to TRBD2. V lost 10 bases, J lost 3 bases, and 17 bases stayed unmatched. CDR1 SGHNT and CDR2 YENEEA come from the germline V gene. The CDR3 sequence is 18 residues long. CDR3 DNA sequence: TGTGCCAACCGACGGGGAGGGCTAGCGGGAGCACACACCGGGGAGCTGTTTTTT. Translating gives CANRRGGLAGAHTGELFF.

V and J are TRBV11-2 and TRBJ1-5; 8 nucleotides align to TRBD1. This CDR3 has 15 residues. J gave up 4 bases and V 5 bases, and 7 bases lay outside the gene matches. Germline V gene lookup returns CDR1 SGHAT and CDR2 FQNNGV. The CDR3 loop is CASSLGQGYNQPQHF. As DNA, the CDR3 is TGTGCCAGCAGCCTAGGACAGGGCTATAATCAGCCCCAGCATTTT.

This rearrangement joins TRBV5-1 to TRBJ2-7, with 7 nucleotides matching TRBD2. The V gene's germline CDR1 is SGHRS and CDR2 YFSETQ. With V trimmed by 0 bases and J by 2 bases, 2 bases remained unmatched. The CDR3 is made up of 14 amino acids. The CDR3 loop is CASSLAGTTYEQYF. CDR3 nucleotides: TGCGCCAGCAGCTTGGCCGGGACTACCTACGAGCAGTACTTC.

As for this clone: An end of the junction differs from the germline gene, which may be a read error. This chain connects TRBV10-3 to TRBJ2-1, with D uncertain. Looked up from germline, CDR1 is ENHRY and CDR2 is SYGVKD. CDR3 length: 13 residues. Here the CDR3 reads CAISESPAVEEFF. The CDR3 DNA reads TGTGCCATCAGTGAGTCTCCCGCGGTTGAGGAGTTCTTC.

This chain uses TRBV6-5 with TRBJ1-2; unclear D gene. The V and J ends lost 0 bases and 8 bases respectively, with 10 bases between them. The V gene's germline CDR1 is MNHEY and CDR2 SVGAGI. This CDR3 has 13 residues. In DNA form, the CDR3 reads TGTGCCAGCAGTTACTCGAGGGTGAAAGGCTACACCTTC. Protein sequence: CASSYSRVKGYTF.

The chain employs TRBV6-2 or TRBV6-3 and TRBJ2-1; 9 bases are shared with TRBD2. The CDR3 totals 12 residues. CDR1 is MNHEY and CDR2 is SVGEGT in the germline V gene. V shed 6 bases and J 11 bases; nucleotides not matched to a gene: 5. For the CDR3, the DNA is TGTGCCAGCAGCTCTCTAGCGGGAAAGCAGTTCTTC. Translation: CASSSLAGKQFF.

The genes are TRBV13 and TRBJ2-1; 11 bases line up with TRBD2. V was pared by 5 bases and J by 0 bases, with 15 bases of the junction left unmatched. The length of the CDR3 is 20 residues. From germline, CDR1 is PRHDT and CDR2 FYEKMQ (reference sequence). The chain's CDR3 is CASSRIWGLADISSYNEQFF. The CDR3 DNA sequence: TGTGCCAGCAGCCGCATATGGGGACTAGCGGATATAAGCTCCTACAATGAGCAGTTCTTC.